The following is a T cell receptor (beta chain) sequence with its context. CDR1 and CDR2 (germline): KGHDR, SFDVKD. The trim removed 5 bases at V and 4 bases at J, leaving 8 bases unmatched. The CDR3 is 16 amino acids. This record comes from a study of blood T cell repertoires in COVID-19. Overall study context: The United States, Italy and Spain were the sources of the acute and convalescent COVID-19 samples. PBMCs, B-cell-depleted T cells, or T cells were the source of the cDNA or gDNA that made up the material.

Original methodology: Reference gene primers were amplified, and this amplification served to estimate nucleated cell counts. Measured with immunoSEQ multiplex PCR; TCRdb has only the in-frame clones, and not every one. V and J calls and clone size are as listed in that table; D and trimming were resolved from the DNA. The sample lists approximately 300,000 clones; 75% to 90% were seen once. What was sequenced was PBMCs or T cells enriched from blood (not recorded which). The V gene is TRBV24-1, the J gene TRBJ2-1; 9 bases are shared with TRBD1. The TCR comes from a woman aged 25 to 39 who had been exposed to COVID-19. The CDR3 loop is CATSGTGTGIYNEQFF. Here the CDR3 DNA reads TGTGCCACCAGTGGAACCGGGACAGGGATTTACAATGAGCAGTTCTTC.